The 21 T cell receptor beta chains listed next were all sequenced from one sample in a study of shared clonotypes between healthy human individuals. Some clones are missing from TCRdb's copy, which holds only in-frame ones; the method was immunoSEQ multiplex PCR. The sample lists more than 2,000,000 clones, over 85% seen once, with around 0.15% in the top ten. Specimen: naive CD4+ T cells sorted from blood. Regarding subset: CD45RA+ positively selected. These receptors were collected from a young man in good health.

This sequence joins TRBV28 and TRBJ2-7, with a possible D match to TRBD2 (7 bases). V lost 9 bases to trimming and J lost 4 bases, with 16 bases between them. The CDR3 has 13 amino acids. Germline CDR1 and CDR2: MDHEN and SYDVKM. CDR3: CASSRGGSYEQYF. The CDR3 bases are TGTGCCAGTTCCAGGGGAGGGTCATACGAGCAGTACTTC. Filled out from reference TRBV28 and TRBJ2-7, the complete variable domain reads DVKVTQSSRYLVKRTGEKVFLECVQDMDHENMFWYRQDPGLGLRLIYFSYDVKMKEKGDIPEGYSVSREKKERFSLILESASTNQTSMYLCASSRGGSYEQYFGPGTRLTVT.

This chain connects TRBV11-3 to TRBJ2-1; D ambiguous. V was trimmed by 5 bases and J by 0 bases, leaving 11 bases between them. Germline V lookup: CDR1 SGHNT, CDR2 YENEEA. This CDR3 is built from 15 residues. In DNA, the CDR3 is TGTGCCAGCAGCCCTCGGCCCGTCTCCTACAATGAGCAGTTCTTC. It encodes CASSPRPVSYNEQFF.

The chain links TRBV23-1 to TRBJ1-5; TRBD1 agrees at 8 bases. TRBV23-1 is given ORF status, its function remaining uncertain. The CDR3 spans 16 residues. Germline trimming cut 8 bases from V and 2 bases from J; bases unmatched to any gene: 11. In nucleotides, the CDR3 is TGCGCCAGCCCAGACAGGGGAGCTGTGGGCAATCAGCCCCAGCATTTT. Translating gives CASPDRGAVGNQPQHF.

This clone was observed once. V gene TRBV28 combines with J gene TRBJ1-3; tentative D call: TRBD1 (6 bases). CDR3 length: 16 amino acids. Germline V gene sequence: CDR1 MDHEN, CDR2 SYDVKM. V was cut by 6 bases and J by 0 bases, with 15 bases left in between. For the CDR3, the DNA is TGTGCCAGCAGAACCGGGACATCGAGCTCTGGAAACACCATATATTTT. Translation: CASRTGTSSSGNTIYF. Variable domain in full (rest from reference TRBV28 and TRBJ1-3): DVKVTQSSRYLVKRTGEKVFLECVQDMDHENMFWYRQDPGLGLRLIYFSYDVKMKEKGDIPEGYSVSREKKERFSLILESASTNQTSMYLCASRTGTSSSGNTIYFGEGSWLTVV.

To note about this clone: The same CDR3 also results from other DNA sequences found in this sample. CDR3 loop: CASSISGYEQYF. In DNA, the CDR3 is TGTGCCAGTAGTATTTCCGGCTACGAGCAGTACTTC. The chain couples TRBV19 to TRBJ2-7; no clear D gene. Between the trimmed V and J ends, which lost 3 bases and 3 bases, there was a span of 6 bases. The CDR3 totals 12 residues. The germline gives CDR1 LNHDA, CDR2 SQIVND (reference sequence).

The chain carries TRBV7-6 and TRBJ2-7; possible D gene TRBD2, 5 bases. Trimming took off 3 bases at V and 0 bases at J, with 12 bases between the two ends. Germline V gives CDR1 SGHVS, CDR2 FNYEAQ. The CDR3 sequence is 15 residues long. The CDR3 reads CASSLNSAYSYEQYF. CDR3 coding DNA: TGTGCCAGCAGCTTGAATAGCGCATACTCCTACGAGCAGTACTTC.

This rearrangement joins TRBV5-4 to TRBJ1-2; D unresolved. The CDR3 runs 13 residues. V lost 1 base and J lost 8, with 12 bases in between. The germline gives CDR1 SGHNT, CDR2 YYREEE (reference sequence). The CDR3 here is CASSLNVQPGYTF. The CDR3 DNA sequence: TGTGCCAGCAGCTTGAATGTGCAACCAGGCTACACCTTC.

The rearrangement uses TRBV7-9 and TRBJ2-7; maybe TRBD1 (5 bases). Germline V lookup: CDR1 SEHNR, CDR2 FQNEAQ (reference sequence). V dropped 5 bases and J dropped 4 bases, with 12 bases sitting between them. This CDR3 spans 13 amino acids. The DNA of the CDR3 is TGTGCCAGCAGCCCGCCAGGGTCTTACGAGCAGTACTTC. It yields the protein CASSPPGSYEQYF. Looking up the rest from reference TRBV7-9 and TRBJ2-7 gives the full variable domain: DTGVSQNPRHKITKRGQNVTFRCDPISEHNRLYWYRQTLGQGPEFLTYFQNEAQLEKSRLLSDRFSAERPKGSFSTLEIQRTEQGDSAMYLCASSPPGSYEQYFGPGTRLTVT.

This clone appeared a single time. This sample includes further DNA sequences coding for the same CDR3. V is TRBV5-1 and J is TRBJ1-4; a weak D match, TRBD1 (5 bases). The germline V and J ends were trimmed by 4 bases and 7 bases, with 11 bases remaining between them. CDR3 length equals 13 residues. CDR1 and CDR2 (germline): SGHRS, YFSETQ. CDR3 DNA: TGCGCCAGCAGCCTTCAGGGTGGTGAAAAACTGTTTTTT. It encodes CASSLQGGEKLFF.

This CDR3 reads CAISESRNEQFF. CDR3 in DNA: TGTGCCATCAGTGAGTCGCGAAATGAGCAGTTCTTC. The chain joins TRBV10-3 to TRBJ2-1; D gene ambiguous. The CDR3 sequence is 12 residues long. In germline, CDR1 is ENHRY, CDR2 SYGVKD. The ends were cut back, 0 bases at V and 7 bases at J, with 4 bases in the middle.

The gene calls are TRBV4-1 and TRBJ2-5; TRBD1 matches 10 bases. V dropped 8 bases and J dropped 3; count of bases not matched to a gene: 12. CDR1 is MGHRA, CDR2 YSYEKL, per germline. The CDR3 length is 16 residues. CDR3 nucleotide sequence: TGCGCCAGCCAGCCAGGGGCCGGGACAGGGGAAGAGACCCAGTACTTC. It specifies CASQPGAGTGEETQYF.

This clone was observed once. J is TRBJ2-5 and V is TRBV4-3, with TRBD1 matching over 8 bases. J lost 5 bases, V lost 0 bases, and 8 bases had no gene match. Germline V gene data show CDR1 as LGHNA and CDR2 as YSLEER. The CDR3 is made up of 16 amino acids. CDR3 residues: CASSQDWGRGRETQYF. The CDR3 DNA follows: TGCGCCAGCAGCCAAGATTGGGGCAGGGGGCGGGAGACCCAGTACTTC.

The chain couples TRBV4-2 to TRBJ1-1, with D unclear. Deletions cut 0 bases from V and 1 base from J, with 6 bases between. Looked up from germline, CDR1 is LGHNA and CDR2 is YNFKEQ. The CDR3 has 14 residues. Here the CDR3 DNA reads TGTGCCAGCAGCCAAGAGTTAAGGAACACTGAAGCTTTCTTT. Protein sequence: CASSQELRNTEAFF.

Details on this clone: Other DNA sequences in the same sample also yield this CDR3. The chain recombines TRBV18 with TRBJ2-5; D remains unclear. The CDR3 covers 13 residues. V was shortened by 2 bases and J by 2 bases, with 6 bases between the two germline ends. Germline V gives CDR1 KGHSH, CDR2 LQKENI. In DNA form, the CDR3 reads TGTGCCAGCTCACCAAACAGTCAAGAGACCCAGTACTTC. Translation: CASSPNSQETQYF.

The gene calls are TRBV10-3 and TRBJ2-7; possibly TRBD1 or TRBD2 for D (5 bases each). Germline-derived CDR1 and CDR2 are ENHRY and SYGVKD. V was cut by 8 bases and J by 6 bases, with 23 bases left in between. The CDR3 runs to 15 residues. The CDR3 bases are TGTGCCATCGGTTTTGACCGGACCCAGGGAGCCGAGCAGTACTTC. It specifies CAIGFDRTQGAEQYF.

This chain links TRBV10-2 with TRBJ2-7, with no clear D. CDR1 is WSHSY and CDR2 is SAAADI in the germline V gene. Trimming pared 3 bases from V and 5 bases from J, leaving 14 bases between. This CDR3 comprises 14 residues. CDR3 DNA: TGCGCCAGCAGTGAAAATGTTCTTGTCGACGAGCAGTACTTC. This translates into CASSENVLVDEQYF.

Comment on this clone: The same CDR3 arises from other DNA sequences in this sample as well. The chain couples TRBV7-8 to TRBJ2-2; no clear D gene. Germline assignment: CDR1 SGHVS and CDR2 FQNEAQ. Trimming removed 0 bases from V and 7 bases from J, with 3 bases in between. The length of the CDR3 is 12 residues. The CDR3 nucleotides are TGTGCCAGCAGCTTAGCCGGCGGGGAGCTGTTTTTT. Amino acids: CASSLAGGELFF.

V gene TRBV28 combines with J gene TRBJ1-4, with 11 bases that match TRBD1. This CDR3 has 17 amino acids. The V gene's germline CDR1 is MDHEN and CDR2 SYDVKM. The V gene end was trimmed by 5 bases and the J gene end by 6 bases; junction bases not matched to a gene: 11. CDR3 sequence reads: CASSPPPGQGEDEKLFF. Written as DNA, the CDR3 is TGTGCCAGCAGTCCCCCTCCGGGACAGGGGGAGGATGAAAAACTGTTTTTT.

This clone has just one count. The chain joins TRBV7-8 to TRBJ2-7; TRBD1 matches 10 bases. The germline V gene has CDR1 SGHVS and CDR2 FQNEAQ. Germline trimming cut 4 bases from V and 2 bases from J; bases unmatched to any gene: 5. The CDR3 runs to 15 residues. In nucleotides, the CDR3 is TGTGCCAGCAGCTCCGGGACAGGGGCGCCCTACGAGCAGTACTTC. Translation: CASSSGTGAPYEQYF.

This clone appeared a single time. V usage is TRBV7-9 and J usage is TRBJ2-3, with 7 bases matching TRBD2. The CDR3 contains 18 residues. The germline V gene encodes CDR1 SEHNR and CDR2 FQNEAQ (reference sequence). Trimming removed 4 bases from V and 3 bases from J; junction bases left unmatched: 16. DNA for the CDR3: TGTGCCAGCAGCTCCACCCCCGGACTAGTAAAGGGGACAGATACGCAGTATTTT. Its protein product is CASSSTPGLVKGTDTQYF.

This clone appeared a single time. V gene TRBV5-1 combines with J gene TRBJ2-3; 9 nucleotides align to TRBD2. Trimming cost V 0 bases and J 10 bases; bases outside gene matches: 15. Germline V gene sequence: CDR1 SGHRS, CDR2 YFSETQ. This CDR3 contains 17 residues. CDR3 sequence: CASSLGSGGPETSAQYF. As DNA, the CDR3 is TGCGCCAGCAGCTTGGGAAGCGGGGGGCCCGAGACATCAGCGCAGTATTTT.